This paragraph covers one T cell receptor (beta chain) sequence. Its antigen remains unidentified. Measured with immunoSEQ multiplex PCR; TCRdb has only the in-frame clones, and not every one. The data hold about 2 million clones, with about 94% observed a single time. CD45RO-negative CD8 cells positively selected for CCR7 made up the naive population, which excluded terminally differentiated effector memory CD45RA+ cells. These data come from a study of shared clonotypes between healthy human individuals. CDR3 length equals 15 residues. The germline CDR1 and CDR2 sequences are SGHVS and FQNEAQ. Trimming shortened V by 5 bases and J by 4 bases, and 15 bases separated the two germline ends. Whole-study results and caveats: Clonotype sharing among donors was expected to depend on sequencing depth. The diversity represented, both genetic and in exposure history, was limited by few donors. Naive subsets typically showed greater estimated richness than memory subsets.

The sequenced material came from naive CD8+ T cells sorted from blood. The rearrangement uses TRBV7-8 and TRBJ2-1, with D maybe TRBD2 (7 bases). This TCR was recovered from a man aged 18-30 years in good health. Here the CDR3 DNA reads TGTGCCAGCAGCCCACGGGGGGCGGCTTACAATGAGCAGTTCTTC. It translates to CASSPRGAAYNEQFF.